A selection of T cell receptor beta chains follows, all from one sample in a study of cytomegalovirus exposure and HLA in healthy donors. The data were produced by immunoSEQ multiplex PCR, yet TCRdb's version contains in-frame clones alone and is incomplete. The table has 100,000 to 150,000 clones, roughly four fifths seen once. Sequencing was carried out using PBMCs. Source of these receptors: a woman aged 50 to 60 in good health and CMV-seropositive. CDR3s include the opening cysteine and the closing phenylalanine or tryptophan. D genes are given only for firm matches. Size is stated for part of the rows, as once, few or many counts, or as a class when the clone is expanded.

V gene	clone size	D gene	J gene	CDR3 DNA	CDR3 protein
TRBV9	NA	NA	TRBJ2-7	TGTGCCAGCAGCTTTAGGGACTCCCTCGGGATCTACGAGCAGTACTTC	CASSFRDSLGIYEQYF
TRBV7-6	once	TRBD2	TRBJ2-2	TGTGCCAGCAGCGTTGGGTCGCTAGCGGGGGGCTGGCGGGAGCTGTTTTTT	CASSVGSLAGGWRELFF
TRBV15	NA	NA	TRBJ1-6	TGTGCCACCGGCAGTTACAGTAGCTCCTATAATTCACCCCTCCACTTT	CATGSYSSSYNSPLHF
TRBV9	NA	TRBD2	TRBJ2-3	TGTGCCAGCAGCGTAGACCCTAGCGGGGTAGATACGCAGTATTTT	CASSVDPSGVDTQYF
TRBV2	NA	NA	TRBJ1-2	TGTGCCAGCAGAGCGGGGGGCTATGGCTACACCTTC	CASRAGGYGYTF
TRBV7-2	NA	TRBD1	TRBJ1-5	TGTGCCAGCAGCTTAGGTAGGACAGGGGGCGATCAGCCCCAGCATTTT	CASSLGRTGGDQPQHF
TRBV10-3	NA	NA	TRBJ2-3	TGTGCCATCAGTGAGTCCGGTCCGGGGAGCACCGGCACAGATACGCAGTATTTT	CAISESGPGSTGTDTQYF
TRBV5-4	NA	NA	TRBJ2-1	TGTGCCAGCAGCTTGGGGGGCAGTTACAATGAGCAGTTCTTC	CASSLGGSYNEQFF
TRBV18	NA	NA	TRBJ1-1	TGTGCCAGCTCACCAGACAGGTTGAACACTGAAGCTTTCTTT	CASSPDRLNTEAFF
TRBV27	NA	NA	TRBJ2-7	TGTGCCAGCAGTTCAGGGACATTTATTTACGAGCAGTACTTC	CASSSGTFIYEQYF
TRBV6-1	NA	TRBD1	TRBJ2-7	TGTGCCAGCAGTGTGACCGGGACAGGGGGGGCCTACGAGCAGTACTTC	CASSVTGTGGAYEQYF
TRBV11-2	NA	TRBD1	TRBJ2-2	TGTGCCAGCAGCTTTTCCAGGGGGCCTCGCGGGGAGCTGTTTTTT	CASSFSRGPRGELFF
TRBV13	NA	NA	TRBJ1-6	TGTGCCAGCAGGAGGGGGGGATTAGATTCACCCCTCCACTTT	CASRRGGLDSPLHF
TRBV5-1	once	NA	TRBJ1-1	TGCGCCAGCAGCTGGAAAGACATACAGGTTAACACTGAAGCTTTCTTT	CASSWKDIQVNTEAFF
TRBV27	once	NA	TRBJ1-6	TGTGCCAGCAGGCCAGGGATCGCCTATAATTCACCCCTCCACTTT	CASRPGIAYNSPLHF
TRBV9	few	NA	TRBJ1-3	TGTGCCAGCAGTCGCAACTTAGTTTCTGGAAACACCATATATTTT	CASSRNLVSGNTIYF
TRBV2	few	NA	TRBJ1-6	TGTGCCAGCAGTGATCGTCGCGGACCCCTCCACTTT	CASSDRRGPLHF
TRBV6-1	NA	TRBD1	TRBJ2-7	TGTGCCAGCAGTGTCTGGACAGGGGGGCCCTACGAGCAGTACTTC	CASSVWTGGPYEQYF
TRBV6-6	NA	NA	TRBJ1-1	TGTGCCAGCAGTAACTCCGCCAGGGCTTTCTTT	CASSNSARAFF
TRBV4-1	NA	NA	TRBJ2-3	TGCGCCAGCAGCCAAGATAAAGGAGGTTGGGGTGATACGCAGTATTTT	CASSQDKGGWGDTQYF
TRBV11-3	once	TRBD2	TRBJ2-1	TGTGCCAGCAGCTTAGGACCGGGACTAGCGGGGGTGAATGAGCAGCTCTTC	CASSLGPGLAGVNEQLF
TRBV4-1	few	NA	TRBJ2-2	TGCGCCAGCAGCCAGGGGCAGTTGCCCGGGGAGCTGTTTTTT	CASSQGQLPGELFF
TRBV6-5	NA	NA	TRBJ2-5	TGTGCCAGCAGTCCTGACTACAAGGGGGCCCAGTACTTC	CASSPDYKGAQYF
TRBV6-1	NA	NA	TRBJ1-2	TGTGCCAGCAGTGAGTATCCCTCGGGCTATGGCTACACCTTC	CASSEYPSGYGYTF
TRBV29-1	once	NA	TRBJ1-2	TGCAGCGTTGAGGCCCCTCCGGGAAATAATGGCTACACCTTC	CSVEAPPGNNGYTF
TRBV19	NA	TRBD1	TRBJ2-2	TGTGCCAGCAGATGGACAGGGGGCACCGGGGAGCTGTTTTTT	CASRWTGGTGELFF
TRBV5-1	NA	TRBD2	TRBJ2-3	TGCGCCAGCAGCTTGGGCCCAGCGGGGGTAGATACGCAGTATTTT	CASSLGPAGVDTQYF
TRBV2	NA	TRBD2	TRBJ2-1	TGTGCCTGCCGACTAGCTCTCAATGAGCAGTTCTTC	CACRLALNEQFF
TRBV5-1	NA	NA	TRBJ2-7	TGCGCCAGCCTAACAGGTCCGAGCTCCTACGAGCAGTACTTC	CASLTGPSSYEQYF
TRBV9	NA	TRBD1	TRBJ1-6	TGTGCCAGCAGCGTAGCTTTGACAGGGTCACCCCTCCACTTT	CASSVALTGSPLHF
TRBV4-2	NA	TRBD1	TRBJ1-2	TGTGCCAGCAGCCAATACGGTGGCGGGGACAGAGGTAACTATGGCTACACCTTC	CASSQYGGGDRGNYGYTF
TRBV7-9	NA	TRBD1	TRBJ1-2	TGTGCCAGCAGCTCAGTCCGGGACAGGGGGCGAGGCAATGGCTACACCTTC	CASSSVRDRGRGNGYTF
TRBV5-5	NA	NA	TRBJ2-5	TGTGCCAGCAGCTTCGCGGAACAAGAGACCCAGTACTTC	CASSFAEQETQYF
TRBV4-1	NA	NA	TRBJ2-2	TGCGCCAGCACCCAAAGGGGGGGGCCCCGGGTCACCGGGGAGCTGTTTTTT	CASTQRGGPRVTGELFF
TRBV6-1	NA	NA	TRBJ1-5	TGTGCCAGCAGTGATGGGCGGACAAGTTCACCCTCACAGCCCCAGCATTTT	CASSDGRTSSPSQPQHF
TRBV7-6	NA	TRBD1	TRBJ1-3	TGTGCCAGCAGCGGAGACAGGGCTGGAAACACCATATATTTT	CASSGDRAGNTIYF